This T cell receptor beta chain was sequenced in a study of identical twins. After template switching added a universal primer site, the resulting cDNA carried unique molecular identifiers. A single record per CDR3 protein comes from TCRdb applying MiXCR to the 5' RACE reads. The sample has some 690,000 distinct CDR3 sequences; around 20% are singletons. To note about this clonotype: Its target is unknown.

Study-level findings and limits: Cross-sectional statistical analysis was relied on for the conclusions, without the same donors being followed.

The data were also submitted as part of a second study, on T cells expressing NK-cell markers. That paper adds: Each of a handful of donors carried dominant NKG2C+ clonotypes accounting for about 1.0-8% of CD8+ T cells. Topping the CD3+CD56-NKG2C+ fraction as well were these clonotypes, in a few donors.

The origin of this receptor is a woman aged 18-30 years in good health. Sequences were obtained from PBMCs.

CDR3 bases: TGCAGCGTTGAAGATGGATCGGGCTTCGGTACTGAAGCTTTCTTT. It yields the protein CSVEDGSGFGTEAFF. The rearrangement links TRBV29-1 to TRBJ1-1; D is unresolved. Germline CDR1 SQVTM, CDR2 ANQGSEA. V lost 0 bases, J lost 5 bases, and 16 bases lay in between. The CDR3 loop spans 15 amino acids.